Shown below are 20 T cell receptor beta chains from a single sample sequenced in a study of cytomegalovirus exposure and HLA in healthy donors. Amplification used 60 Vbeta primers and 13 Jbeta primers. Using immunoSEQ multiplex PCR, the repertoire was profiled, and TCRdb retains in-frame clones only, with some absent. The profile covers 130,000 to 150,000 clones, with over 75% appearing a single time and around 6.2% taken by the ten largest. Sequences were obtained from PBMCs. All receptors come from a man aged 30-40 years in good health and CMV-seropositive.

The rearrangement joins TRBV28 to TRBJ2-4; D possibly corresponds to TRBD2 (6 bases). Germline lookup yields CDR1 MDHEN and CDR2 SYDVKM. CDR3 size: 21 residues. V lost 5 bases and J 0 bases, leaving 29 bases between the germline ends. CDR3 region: CASSPITLVRGRKIAKNIQYF. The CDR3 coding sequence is TGTGCCAGCAGTCCCATTACCTTGGTGCGGGGCCGTAAAATAGCCAAAAACATTCAGTACTTC.

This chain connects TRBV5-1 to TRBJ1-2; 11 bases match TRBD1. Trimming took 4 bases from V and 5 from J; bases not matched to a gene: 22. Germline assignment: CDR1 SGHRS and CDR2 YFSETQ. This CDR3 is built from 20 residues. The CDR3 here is CASSPRPPGQGVLRRYGYTF. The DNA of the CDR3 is TGCGCCAGCAGCCCTAGACCGCCGGGACAGGGGGTTTTGAGACGGTATGGCTACACCTTC.

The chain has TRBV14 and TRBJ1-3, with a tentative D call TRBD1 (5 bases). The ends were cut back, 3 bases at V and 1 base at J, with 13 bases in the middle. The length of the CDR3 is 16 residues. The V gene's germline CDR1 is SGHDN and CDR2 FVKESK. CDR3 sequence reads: CASSQLGVRSGNTIYF. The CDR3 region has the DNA TGTGCCAGCAGCCAGTTAGGGGTTCGATCTGGAAACACCATATATTTT. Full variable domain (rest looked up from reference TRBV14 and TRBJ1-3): EAGVTQFPSHSVIEKGQTVTLRCDPISGHDNLYWYRRVMGKEIKFLLHFVKESKQDESGMPNNRFLAERTGGTYSTLKVQPAELEDSGVYFCASSQLGVRSGNTIYFGEGSWLTVV.

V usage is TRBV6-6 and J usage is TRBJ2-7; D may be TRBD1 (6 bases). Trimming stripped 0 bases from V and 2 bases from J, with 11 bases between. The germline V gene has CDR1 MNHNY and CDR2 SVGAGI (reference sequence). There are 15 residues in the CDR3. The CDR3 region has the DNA TGTGCCAGCAGTTACTCGAGTTCAGGGGCCTACGAGCAGTACTTC. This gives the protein CASSYSSSGAYEQYF.

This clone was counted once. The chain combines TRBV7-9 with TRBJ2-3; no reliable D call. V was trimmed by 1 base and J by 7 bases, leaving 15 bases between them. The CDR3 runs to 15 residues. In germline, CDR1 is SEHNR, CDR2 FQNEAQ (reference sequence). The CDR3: CASSLGFELRNTQYF. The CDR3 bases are TGTGCCAGCAGCTTAGGGTTCGAACTAAGGAATACGCAGTATTTT.

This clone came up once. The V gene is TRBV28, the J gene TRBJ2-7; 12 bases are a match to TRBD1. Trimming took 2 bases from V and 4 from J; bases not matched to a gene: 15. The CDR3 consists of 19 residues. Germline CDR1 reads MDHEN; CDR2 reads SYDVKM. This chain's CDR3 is CASSLHSRPGTGGSYEQYF. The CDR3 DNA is TGTGCCAGCAGTTTACATAGTAGGCCCGGGACAGGGGGCTCGTACGAGCAGTACTTC.

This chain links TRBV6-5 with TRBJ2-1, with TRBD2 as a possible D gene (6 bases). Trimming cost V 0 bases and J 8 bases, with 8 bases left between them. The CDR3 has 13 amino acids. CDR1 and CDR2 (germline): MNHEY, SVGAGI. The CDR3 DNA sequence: TGTGCCAGCAGTTACTCGGAGGGTTATGAGCAGTTCTTC. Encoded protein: CASSYSEGYEQFF.

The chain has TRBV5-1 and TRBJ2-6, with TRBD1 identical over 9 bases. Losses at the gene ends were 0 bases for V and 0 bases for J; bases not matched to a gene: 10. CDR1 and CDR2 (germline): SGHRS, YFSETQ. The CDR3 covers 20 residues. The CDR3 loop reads CASSLDGTGLSDSGANVLTF. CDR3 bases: TGCGCCAGCAGCTTGGATGGGACAGGGCTTTCTGACTCTGGGGCCAACGTCCTGACTTTC.

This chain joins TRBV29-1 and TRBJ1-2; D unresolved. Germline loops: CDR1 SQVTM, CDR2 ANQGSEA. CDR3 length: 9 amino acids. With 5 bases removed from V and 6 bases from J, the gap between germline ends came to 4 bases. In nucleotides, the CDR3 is TGCAGCGTTTCTGATGGCTACACCTTC. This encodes CSVSDGYTF.

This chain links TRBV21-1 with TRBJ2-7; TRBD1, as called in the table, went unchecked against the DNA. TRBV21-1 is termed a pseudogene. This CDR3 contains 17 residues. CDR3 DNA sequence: TGTGCCAGCAGCAAAGCGCTGGGGGCAGGGGGCAGCTACGAGCAGTACTTC. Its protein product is CASSKALGAGGSYEQYF.

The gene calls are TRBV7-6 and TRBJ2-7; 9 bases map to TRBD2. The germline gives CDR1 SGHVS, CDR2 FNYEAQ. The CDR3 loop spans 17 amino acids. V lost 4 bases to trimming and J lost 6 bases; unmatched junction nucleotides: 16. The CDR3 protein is CASSYLAAGGPPTEQYF. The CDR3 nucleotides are TGTGCCAGCAGCTACCTGGCAGCGGGAGGACCCCCTACCGAGCAGTACTTC. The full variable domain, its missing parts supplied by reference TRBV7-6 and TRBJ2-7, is GAGVSQSPRYKVTKRGQDVALRCDPISGHVSLYWYRQALGQGPEFLTYFNYEAQQDKSGLPNDRFSAERPEGSISTLTIQRTEQRDSAMYRCASSYLAAGGPPTEQYFGPGTRLTVT.

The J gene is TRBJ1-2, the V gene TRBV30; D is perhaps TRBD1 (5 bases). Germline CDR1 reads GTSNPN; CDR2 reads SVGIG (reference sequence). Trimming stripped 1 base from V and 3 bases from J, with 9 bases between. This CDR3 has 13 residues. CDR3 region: CAWSAGEYYGYTF. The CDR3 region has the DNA TGTGCCTGGAGTGCGGGGGAGTACTATGGCTACACCTTC.

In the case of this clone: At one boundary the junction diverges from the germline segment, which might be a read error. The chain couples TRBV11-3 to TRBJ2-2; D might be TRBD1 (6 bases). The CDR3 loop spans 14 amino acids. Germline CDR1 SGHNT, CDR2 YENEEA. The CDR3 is CAGSMQGSTGELFF. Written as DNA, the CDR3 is TGTGCCGGCAGCATGCAGGGGAGCACCGGGGAGCTGTTTTTT.

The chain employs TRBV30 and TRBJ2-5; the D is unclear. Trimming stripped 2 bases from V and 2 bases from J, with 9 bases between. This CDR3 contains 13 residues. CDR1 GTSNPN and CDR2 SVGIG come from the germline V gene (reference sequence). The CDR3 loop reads CAWSRSGQETQYF. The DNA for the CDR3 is TGTGCCTGGAGTCGTTCCGGTCAAGAGACCCAGTACTTC.

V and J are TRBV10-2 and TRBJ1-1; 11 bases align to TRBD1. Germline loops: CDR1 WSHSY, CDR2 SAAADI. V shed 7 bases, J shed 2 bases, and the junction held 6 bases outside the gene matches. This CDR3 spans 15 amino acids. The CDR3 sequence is CASIGQGATNTEAFF. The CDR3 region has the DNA TGCGCCAGCATCGGACAGGGGGCTACCAACACTGAAGCTTTCTTT.

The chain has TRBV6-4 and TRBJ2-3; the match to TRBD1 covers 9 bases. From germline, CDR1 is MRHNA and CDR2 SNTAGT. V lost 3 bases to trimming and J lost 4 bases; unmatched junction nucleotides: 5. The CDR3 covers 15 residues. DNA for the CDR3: TGTGCCAGCAGTGAGTCTACAGGGGGCGCAGATACGCAGTATTTT. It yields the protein CASSESTGGADTQYF.

CDR3 sequence reads: CASSQSNRGCSTDTQYF. As DNA, the CDR3 is TGCGCCAGCAGTCAATCGAACAGGGGCTGTAGCACAGATACGCAGTATTTT. This chain connects TRBV23-1 to TRBJ2-3; 7 bases are a match to TRBD1. TRBV23-1 is known as an ORF, though its function is uncertain. The CDR3 consists of 17 residues. The V gene end was trimmed by 0 bases and the J gene end by 0 bases; junction bases not matched to a gene: 6.

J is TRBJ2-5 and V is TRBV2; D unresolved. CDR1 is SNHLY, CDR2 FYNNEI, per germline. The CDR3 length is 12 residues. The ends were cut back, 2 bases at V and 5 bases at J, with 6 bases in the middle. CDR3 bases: TGTGCCAGCAGTGAAAGCCGGGAGACCCAGTACTTC. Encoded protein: CASSESRETQYF.

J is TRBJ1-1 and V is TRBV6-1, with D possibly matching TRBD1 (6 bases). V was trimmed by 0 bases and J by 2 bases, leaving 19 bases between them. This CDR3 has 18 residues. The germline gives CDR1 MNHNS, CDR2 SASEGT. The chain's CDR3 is CASSEALVHRAPNTEAFF. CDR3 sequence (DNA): TGTGCCAGCAGTGAAGCGCTAGTACACAGGGCCCCTAACACTGAAGCTTTCTTT.

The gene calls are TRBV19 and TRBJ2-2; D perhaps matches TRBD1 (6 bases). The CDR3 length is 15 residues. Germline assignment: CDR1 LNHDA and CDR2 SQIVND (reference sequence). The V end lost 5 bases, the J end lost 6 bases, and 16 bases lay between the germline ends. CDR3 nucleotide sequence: TGTGCCAGTAGTGTACAGGGTAGAGGGGCCGGGGAGCTGTTTTTT. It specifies CASSVQGRGAGELFF. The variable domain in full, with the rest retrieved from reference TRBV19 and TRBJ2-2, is DGGITQSPKYLFRKEGQNVTLSCEQNLNHDAMYWYRQDPGQGLRLIYYSQIVNDFQKGDIAEGYSVSREKKESFPLTVTSAQKNPTAFYLCASSVQGRGAGELFFGEGSRLTVL.